This TCR beta chain is from a study of control samples from healthy donors and cancer patients. From germline, CDR1 is MNHEY and CDR2 SVGEGT. The CDR3 runs to 14 residues. Trimming removed 3 bases from V and 0 bases from J, with 8 bases in between. Clones were sequenced by immunoSEQ multiplex PCR, and TCRdb holds only the in-frame ones, with some missing. Altogether 150,000 to 200,000 clones are present, roughly nine tenths being singletons, with the ten largest covering 0.68%. This clonotype was sampled from a woman aged 25 to 39 in good health. The J gene is TRBJ2-5, the V gene TRBV6-2 or TRBV6-3, with D perhaps matching TRBD1 (5 bases). Sequencing was carried out using blood. The CDR3 sequence: CASSYPGYQETQYF. CDR3 bases: TGTGCCAGCAGTTATCCAGGGTACCAAGAGACCCAGTACTTC.